Following are 24 T cell receptor beta chains from one sample sequenced in a study of cytomegalovirus exposure and HLA in healthy donors. Researchers ran the PCR with 60 Vbeta and 13 Jbeta primers. Some clones are missing from TCRdb's copy, which holds only in-frame ones; the method was immunoSEQ multiplex PCR. This repertoire shows about 190,000 clones, around 90% found once; its top ten account for around 0.98%. Sequencing was performed on PBMCs. Receptor source: a boy aged 2 to 10 in good health and CMV-seronegative.

CDR3 region: CASSSKRLAGIPDTQYF. CDR3 nucleotides: TGTGCCAGCAGTTCAAAGCGACTAGCGGGCATCCCAGATACGCAGTATTTT. The J gene is TRBJ2-3, the V gene TRBV28, with 10 bases lining up with TRBD2. This CDR3 region has 17 residues. The trim removed 4 bases at V and 4 bases at J, leaving 11 bases unmatched. Germline assignment: CDR1 MDHEN and CDR2 SYDVKM.

This chain links TRBV28 with TRBJ2-7; 7 nucleotides align to TRBD2. CDR1 and CDR2 from the germline V gene are MDHEN and SYDVKM. Losses at the gene ends were 8 bases for V and 0 bases for J; bases not matched to a gene: 10. CDR3 length: 15 residues. In DNA form, the CDR3 reads TGTGCCAGCCACATGGGACTACCAAGCTCCTACGAGCAGTACTTC. It specifies CASHMGLPSSYEQYF.

The V call is TRBV10-1, the J call TRBJ2-1, with a weak D call TRBD1 (6 bases). This CDR3 is built from 13 residues. Germline V gene data show CDR1 as WNHNN and CDR2 as SYGVQD (reference sequence). Deletions cut 3 bases from V and 7 bases from J, with 10 bases between. The DNA of the CDR3 is TGCGCCAGCAGTGATTCAGGGGAAAATGAGCAGTTCTTC. Translated, it gives CASSDSGENEQFF.

The chain joins TRBV29-1 to TRBJ1-1; D remains unclear. The CDR3 has 21 residues. Germline V lookup: CDR1 SQVTM, CDR2 ANQGSEA. V shed 4 bases and J shed 0 bases, with 33 bases lying between them. The CDR3 protein is CSVGFSRHSPHKDTLNTEAFF. The CDR3 coding sequence is TGCAGCGTTGGATTTTCCCGCCATTCGCCGCACAAAGACACACTGAACACTGAAGCTTTCTTT.

The J gene is TRBJ2-7, the V gene TRBV7-9; D perhaps matches TRBD1 (5 bases). Germline V gene lookup returns CDR1 SEHNR and CDR2 FQNEAQ (reference sequence). V was cut by 2 bases and J by 2 bases, with 10 bases left in between. CDR3 size: 14 residues. CDR3 amino acids: CASSLPGCPYEQYF. The DNA for the CDR3 is TGTGCCAGCAGCTTACCAGGGTGTCCCTACGAGCAGTACTTC.

This chain connects TRBV5-1 to TRBJ2-5; D gene uncertain. Between the trimmed V and J ends, which lost 0 bases and 7 bases, there was a span of 7 bases. The CDR3 length is 12 residues. Germline CDR1 reads SGHRS; CDR2 reads YFSETQ. CDR3 residues: CASSLDRVTQYF. The CDR3 nucleotides read TGCGCCAGCAGCTTGGACAGAGTGACCCAGTACTTC.

This chain uses TRBV7-2 with TRBJ2-7; D perhaps matches TRBD2 (6 bases). V lost 5 bases and J lost 5, with 19 bases in between. Germline CDR1 SGHTA, CDR2 FQGNSA. CDR3 length: 15 residues. As DNA, the CDR3 is TGTGCCAGCAGCCCCCGCCGGCGGGACGGGGACGAGCAGTACTTC. Encoded protein: CASSPRRRDGDEQYF. Combining the CDR3 with reference TRBV7-2 and TRBJ2-7 gives the whole variable domain GAGVSQSPSNKVTEKGKDVELRCDPISGHTALYWYRQSLGQGLEFLIYFQGNSAPDKSGLPSDRFSAERTGGSVSTLTIQRTQQEDSAVYLCASSPRRRDGDEQYFGPGTRLTVT.

The count of this clone is one. V and J are TRBV10-3 and TRBJ2-2; 8 bases are shared with TRBD1. Germline CDR1 and CDR2: ENHRY and SYGVKD. V shed 11 bases, J shed 7 bases, and the junction held 12 bases outside the gene matches. The CDR3 contains 14 residues. The CDR3 is CAVARTGQHGELFF. In nucleotides, the CDR3 is TGTGCCGTGGCAAGGACAGGGCAGCACGGGGAGCTGTTTTTT.

This rearrangement joins TRBV2 to TRBJ1-6; D may be TRBD1 (5 bases). The length of the CDR3 is 13 residues. V was pared by 8 bases and J by 7 bases, with 12 bases between. The germline V gene encodes CDR1 SNHLY and CDR2 FYNNEI. This CDR3 is CASSRGGNSPLHF. The CDR3 coding sequence is TGTGCCAGCTCTCGGGGGGGGAATTCACCCCTCCACTTT.

This clone was observed a few times. The chain employs TRBV2 and TRBJ1-3; 7 bases map to TRBD1. CDR1 is SNHLY, CDR2 FYNNEI, per germline. This CDR3 region has 14 residues. V shed 9 bases, J shed 2 bases, and the junction held 7 bases outside the gene matches. The CDR3 is CASTTGLAGNTIYF. The CDR3 DNA sequence: TGTGCCAGTACGACAGGGCTTGCTGGAAACACCATATATTTT.

The chain has TRBV19 and TRBJ2-3, with a weak D call TRBD1 (6 bases). Trimming stripped 2 bases from V and 0 bases from J, with 9 bases between. This CDR3 region has 15 residues. The germline gives CDR1 LNHDA, CDR2 SQIVND (reference sequence). CDR3 sequence reads: CASSIPRGSTDTQYF. CDR3 DNA: TGTGCCAGTAGTATACCCAGGGGTAGCACAGATACGCAGTATTTT. Full variable domain (rest looked up from reference TRBV19 and TRBJ2-3): DGGITQSPKYLFRKEGQNVTLSCEQNLNHDAMYWYRQDPGQGLRLIYYSQIVNDFQKGDIAEGYSVSREKKESFPLTVTSAQKNPTAFYLCASSIPRGSTDTQYFGPGTRLTVL.

The V gene is TRBV7-8, the J gene TRBJ2-1; D remains ambiguous. The CDR3 consists of 15 residues. Germline V gives CDR1 SGHVS, CDR2 FQNEAQ. V was trimmed by 5 bases and J by 2 bases, leaving 13 bases between them. This chain's CDR3 is CASSLGSPTYNEQFF. In DNA form, the CDR3 reads TGTGCCAGCAGCCTAGGGTCTCCTACCTACAATGAGCAGTTCTTC.

There are a few counts of this clone. The chain recombines TRBV6-6 with TRBJ2-1, with 7 nucleotides matching TRBD1. The ends lost 5 bases at V and 8 bases at J; junction bases unmatched: 0. The CDR3 length is 11 residues. In germline, CDR1 is MNHNY, CDR2 SVGAGI (reference sequence). CDR3 residues: CASSTGDEQFF. In DNA, the CDR3 is TGTGCCAGCAGTACAGGGGATGAGCAGTTCTTC.

The chain joins TRBV6-6 to TRBJ1-2; D perhaps matches TRBD1 (5 bases). V was clipped by 2 bases and J by 0 bases, with 7 bases between them. The CDR3 consists of 14 residues. Germline V CDR1 and CDR2: MNHNY, SVGAGI (reference sequence). The CDR3 DNA is TGTGCCAGCAGTTACGCAGGGTCTAACTATGGCTACACCTTC. This translates into CASSYAGSNYGYTF.

This rearrangement joins TRBV6-5 to TRBJ2-2; 8 bases align to TRBD1. The V and J ends lost 7 bases and 0 bases, in that order; junction bases with no gene match: 1. The germline V gene has CDR1 MNHEY and CDR2 SVGAGI. The CDR3 covers 14 residues. CDR3 residues: CASKDRANTGELFF. The CDR3, as DNA: TGTGCCAGCAAGGACAGGGCGAACACCGGGGAGCTGTTTTTT.

V is TRBV5-1 and J is TRBJ2-3; D ambiguous. The CDR3 spans 17 residues. The germline V and J ends were trimmed by 0 bases and 1 base, with 15 bases remaining between them. CDR1 is SGHRS, CDR2 YFSETQ, per germline. In DNA form, the CDR3 reads TGCGCCAGCAGCTTGGTAGGAGTTCCAGTCCGCACAGATACGCAGTATTTT. This codes for CASSLVGVPVRTDTQYF.

This chain joins TRBV28 and TRBJ2-7; TRBD2 aligns across 8 bases. Unmatched junction bases numbered 6, after V lost 11 bases and J lost 6 bases. The CDR3 covers 11 residues. The germline CDR1 and CDR2 sequences are MDHEN and SYDVKM. This CDR3 is CAHGGAPEQYF. DNA of the CDR3: TGTGCCCACGGGGGGGCGCCCGAGCAGTACTTC.

This chain links TRBV7-2 with TRBJ2-4; 9 bases match TRBD1. This CDR3 is built from 17 residues. Trimming at V came to 0 bases and at J to 15 bases, leaving 18 bases not matched to a gene. The germline CDR1 and CDR2 sequences are SGHTA and FQGNSA. The CDR3 region has the DNA TGTGCCAGCAGCTTAGCAGGGGACGTCCCGGGACAGGGACTGAGGTACTTC. Protein product: CASSLAGDVPGQGLRYF.

The chain employs TRBV4-2 and TRBJ2-1; 9 bases line up with TRBD2. The V gene's germline CDR1 is LGHNA and CDR2 YNFKEQ. V shed 0 bases and J 6 bases; nucleotides not matched to a gene: 9. The CDR3 runs to 17 residues. The CDR3 spells CASSQDLGLALGNEQFF. As DNA, the CDR3 is TGTGCCAGCAGCCAAGATCTCGGACTAGCGTTGGGCAATGAGCAGTTCTTC.

This clone was recorded only once. The gene calls are TRBV6-5 and TRBJ2-5; 15 bases align to TRBD2. The CDR3 has 15 amino acids. Germline V gene lookup returns CDR1 MNHEY and CDR2 SVGAGI. The ends lost 8 bases at V and 1 base at J; junction bases unmatched: 2. DNA of the CDR3: TGTGCCAGCGGGACTAGCGGGGGGTCCCAAGAGACCCAGTACTTC. It translates to CASGTSGGSQETQYF.

Only a few counts were recorded for this clone. The V and J genes are TRBV2 and TRBJ2-7; weak D call: TRBD2 (6 bases). The CDR3 contains 13 residues. The ends were cut back, 9 bases at V and 4 bases at J, with 16 bases in the middle. Germline values: CDR1 SNHLY, CDR2 FYNNEI. CDR3 nucleotide sequence: TGTGCCAGTCGGGCGGACTACATGTACGAGCAGTACTTC. Translation: CASRADYMYEQYF.

The DNA of the CDR3 is TGTGCCACCAGGGGGCTGCAGGACACAGATACGCAGTATTTT. Translating it yields CATRGLQDTDTQYF. The chain links TRBV15 to TRBJ2-3, with a tentative D call TRBD1 (5 bases). Trimming removed 6 bases from V and 2 bases from J, with 12 bases in between. Germline V gives CDR1 LNHNV, CDR2 YYDKDF (reference sequence). This CDR3 spans 14 amino acids.

The V gene is TRBV11-2, the J gene TRBJ2-1; D unclear. This CDR3 region has 13 residues. Trimming pared 2 bases from V and 5 bases from J, leaving 7 bases between. Germline CDR1 SGHAT, CDR2 FQNNGV. CDR3 in amino acids: CASSLTGNNEQFF. The CDR3 coding sequence is TGTGCCAGCAGCTTAACGGGTAACAATGAGCAGTTCTTC.

In DNA form, the CDR3 reads TGTGCCAGCAGCGTAAGCATGGCTAGTCTAGCGGGAGAGGTTGAGCAGTTCTTC. Residues: CASSVSMASLAGEVEQFF. The chain uses TRBV9 and TRBJ2-1; 10 bases fit TRBD2. V lost 1 base, J lost 9 bases, and 16 bases stayed unmatched. This CDR3 is built from 18 residues. The germline V gene has CDR1 SGDLS and CDR2 YYNGEE.